These 10 T cell receptor beta chains were sequenced from one sample in a study of Ad26.COV2.S vaccination and SARS-CoV-2 variants. As for treatment: roughly 20 received Ad26.COV2.S at low or high dose, single or two shots; about 5 received placebo; per-sample allocation not given. It was on day 63 after the first vaccine or placebo injection that samples were taken. Clones were sequenced by immunoSEQ multiplex PCR, and TCRdb holds only the in-frame ones, with some missing. The sample has 380,000 or so clones, around four fifths seen once. Sequencing used peripheral blood, obtained in a trial of Ad26.COV2.S vaccine versus placebo. Receptors originate from a person between 18 and 59 years old who received the Ad26.COV2.S COVID-19 vaccine or a placebo.

A note on this clone: At the DNA level, this CDR3 is encoded by other sequences in the same sample as well. This sequence joins TRBV18 and TRBJ1-2, with 7 positions matching TRBD1. The CDR3 has 13 amino acids. J lost 2 bases, V lost 6 bases, and 3 bases had no gene match. The V gene's germline CDR1 is KGHSH and CDR2 LQKENI. CDR3 nucleotides: TGTGCCAGCTCCCCGGGACAGAACTATGGCTACACCTTC. Translation gives CASSPGQNYGYTF.

This chain uses TRBV4-3 with TRBJ1-1; 7 bases align to TRBD1. CDR1 and CDR2 (germline): LGHNA, YSLEER. V trimming: 0 bases; J trimming: 1 base; junction bases outside the gene matches: 8. This CDR3 region has 17 residues. The CDR3 loop reads CASSQDWYRGANTEAFF. In DNA, the CDR3 is TGCGCCAGCAGCCAAGATTGGTACAGGGGCGCGAACACTGAAGCTTTCTTT.

In this sample, this clone turned up a few times. The chain has TRBV10-1 and TRBJ1-1; 7 nucleotides line up with TRBD1. This CDR3 has 16 amino acids. Trimming cost V 10 bases and J 3 bases; bases outside gene matches: 17. Germline V lookup: CDR1 WNHNN, CDR2 SYGVQD (reference sequence). This chain's CDR3 is CAKAPVGQVPHTEAFF. The CDR3 coding sequence is TGCGCCAAAGCCCCCGTTGGACAGGTACCGCACACTGAAGCTTTCTTT.

The rearrangement uses TRBV9 and TRBJ2-3; TRBD2 matches 7 bases. J gave up 2 bases and V 0 bases, and 3 bases lay outside the gene matches. The length of the CDR3 is 15 residues. Germline loops: CDR1 SGDLS, CDR2 YYNGEE. CDR3 sequence (DNA): TGTGCCAGCAGCGTAGCGGGAGGTTACACAGATACGCAGTATTTT. Amino acids: CASSVAGGYTDTQYF.

The gene calls are TRBV4-2 and TRBJ2-3; TRBD2 matches at 10 bases. J was trimmed by 4 bases and V by 2 bases; bases with no gene match: 6. Germline V gene lookup returns CDR1 LGHNA and CDR2 YNFKEQ. This CDR3 spans 16 amino acids. CDR3 amino acids: CASSQLSSGGADTQYF. The CDR3 nucleotides are TGTGCCAGCAGCCAACTGTCTAGCGGGGGTGCAGATACGCAGTATTTT.

The rearrangement joins TRBV5-1 to TRBJ2-3, with a possible D match to TRBD2 (6 bases). Trimming pared 5 bases from V and 2 bases from J, leaving 12 bases between. CDR1 and CDR2 (germline): SGHRS, YFSETQ. This CDR3 is built from 14 residues. The CDR3 loop is CASSMGTVTDTQYF. The CDR3 nucleotides read TGCGCCAGCAGTATGGGGACTGTCACAGATACGCAGTATTTT.

The J gene is TRBJ1-2, the V gene TRBV4-3; a possible D gene is TRBD1 (5 bases). The CDR3 loop spans 15 amino acids. Germline loops: CDR1 LGHNA, CDR2 YSLEER. The CDR3 DNA sequence: TGCCCCCCCAGCCGGAGGGGAGGGACTAACTATGGCTACACCTTC. Amino acids: CPPSRRGGTNYGYTF.

A single count supports this clone. This chain joins TRBV7-9 and TRBJ1-1; D call uncertain. The CDR3 covers 9 residues. The germline gives CDR1 SEHNR, CDR2 FQNEAQ (reference sequence). V was pared by 7 bases and J by 12 bases, with 9 bases between. CDR3 sequence (DNA): TGTGCCAGCACCCCACCCCCTTTCTTT. It yields the protein CASTPPPFF.

The V and J genes are TRBV29-1 and TRBJ1-5; D perhaps matches TRBD1 (5 bases). The length of the CDR3 is 11 residues. V was cut by 8 bases and J by 5 bases, with 10 bases left in between. Germline-derived CDR1 and CDR2 are SQVTM and ANQGSEA. The CDR3 loop is CSRDGDQPQHF. In DNA, the CDR3 is TGCAGCCGGGACGGGGATCAGCCCCAGCATTTT. The whole variable domain, filled in from reference TRBV29-1 and TRBJ1-5, reads SAVISQKPSRDICQRGTSLTIQCQVDSQVTMMFWYRQQPGQSLTLIATANQGSEATYESGFVIDKFPISRPNLTFSTLTVSNMSPEDSSIYLCSRDGDQPQHFGDGTRLSIL.

This clone was seen just once. The chain has TRBV3-1 (or the pseudogene TRBV3-2) and TRBJ2-2; tentatively, D is TRBD1 (6 bases). Between the trimmed V and J ends, which lost 7 bases and 2 bases, there was a span of 11 bases. The CDR3 is made up of 14 amino acids. Germline V gives CDR1 LGHDT, CDR2 YNNKEL (reference sequence). The CDR3 DNA follows: TGTGCCAGCATAGGGACACATAACACCGGGGAGCTGTTTTTT. The encoded protein is CASIGTHNTGELFF.